The 22 T cell receptor beta chains given below trace back to one sample, sequenced in a study of blood T cells in healthy people across ages. With a J-beta primer mix and a sample-barcoded 5' primer, a second PCR ran about 6 to 11 cycles. TCRdb fed the 5' RACE reads into MiXCR, producing one record per CDR3 protein. The sample holds 980,000 or so distinct CDR3 sequences; around 48% are singletons and the top ten take about an eighth. The sequenced material came from blood. These receptors were taken from a man between 25 and 39 years old in good health.

The gene calls are TRBV4-2 and TRBJ2-1; 7 nucleotides match TRBD2. This CDR3 has 14 amino acids. V dropped 3 bases and J dropped 6; count of bases not matched to a gene: 5. Germline V CDR1 and CDR2: LGHNA, YNFKEQ. The CDR3 loop reads CASSHAGGGNEQFF. DNA for the CDR3: TGTGCCAGCAGCCATGCGGGCGGGGGCAATGAGCAGTTCTTC.

V usage is TRBV5-1 and J usage is TRBJ2-1, with D possibly being TRBD1 (6 bases). Trimming pared 4 bases from V and 6 bases from J, leaving 20 bases between. The CDR3 is made up of 16 amino acids. Germline values: CDR1 SGHRS, CDR2 YFSETQ. CDR3 coding DNA: TGCGCCAGCAGCCTCACGGAACCCCGGGACACCAATGAGCAGTTCTTC. Translating gives CASSLTEPRDTNEQFF. Variable domain in full (rest from reference TRBV5-1 and TRBJ2-1): KAGVTQTPRYLIKTRGQQVTLSCSPISGHRSVSWYQQTPGQGLQFLFEYFSETQRNKGNFPGRFSGRQFSNSRSEMNVSTLELGDSALYLCASSLTEPRDTNEQFFGPGTRLTVL.

The J gene is TRBJ2-6, the V gene TRBV12-3 or TRBV12-4; D is uncertain. Trimming removed 3 bases at V and 1 base at J, with 7 bases between. This CDR3 is built from 15 residues. CDR3 protein: CASSFDQSGANVLTF. DNA for the CDR3: TGTGCCAGCAGTTTTGACCAGTCTGGGGCCAACGTCCTGACTTTC.

This sequence joins TRBV9 and TRBJ2-3; 9 bases map to TRBD2. CDR3 size: 15 residues. After removal of 0 bases from V and 3 bases from J, the junction contained 2 bases not matched to a gene. Looked up from germline, CDR1 is SGDLS and CDR2 is YYNGEE. The CDR3 DNA sequence: TGTGCCAGCAGCGTAGGACTAGCGGTAACAGATACGCAGTATTTT. Protein product: CASSVGLAVTDTQYF.

This clonotype showed up just once. The J gene is TRBJ2-7, the V gene TRBV30, with D unresolved. CDR1 and CDR2 from the germline V gene are GTSNPN and SVGIG (reference sequence). This CDR3 contains 13 residues. V shed 5 bases and J shed 7 bases, with 18 bases lying between them. CDR3 sequence (DNA): TGTGCCTGGGGTCCGGACCCTACTCGGGAGCAGTACTTC. This encodes CAWGPDPTREQYF.

This chain connects TRBV6-6 to TRBJ1-1; TRBD1 matches at 8 bases. The germline V gene has CDR1 MNHNY and CDR2 SVGAGI (reference sequence). V shed 6 bases and J 4 bases; nucleotides not matched to a gene: 10. This CDR3 has 15 amino acids. The CDR3 loop is CASSRAGGEGTEAFF. The CDR3 DNA reads TGTGCCAGCAGCCGGGCAGGGGGCGAGGGCACTGAAGCTTTCTTT.

This chain links TRBV7-9 with TRBJ2-7; no clear D. This CDR3 is built from 15 residues. Trimming removed 4 bases from V and 0 bases from J, with 13 bases in between. Looked up from germline, CDR1 is SEHNR and CDR2 is FQNEAQ (reference sequence). CDR3 bases: TGTGCCAGCAGCTCTGGACGGATGGACTCCTACGAGCAGTACTTC. Its translation: CASSSGRMDSYEQYF.

There are a few counts of this clonotype. The junction departs from the called germline gene at one end, perhaps through a read error. The V and J genes are TRBV5-1 and TRBJ2-2; a weak D match, TRBD1 (5 bases). Per germline, CDR1 SGHRS and CDR2 YFSETQ. The CDR3 contains 15 residues. This CDR3 reads CASTLTAANTGELFF. Written as DNA, the CDR3 is TGCGCCAGCACCTTGACAGCAGCGAACACCGGGGAGCTGTTTTTT.

The chain links TRBV7-9 to TRBJ2-1, with 8 nucleotides matching TRBD2. The CDR3 extends over 17 amino acids. Germline CDR1 SEHNR, CDR2 FQNEAQ (reference sequence). After removal of 5 bases from V and 8 bases from J, the junction contained 17 bases not matched to a gene. The CDR3 region is CASSPSRGSGEPDEQFF. The CDR3, as DNA: TGTGCCAGCAGCCCATCTCGTGGTAGCGGGGAGCCGGATGAGCAGTTCTTC. Supplemented by reference TRBV7-9 and TRBJ2-1, the full variable domain reads DTGVSQNPRHKITKRGQNVTFRCDPISEHNRLYWYRQTLGQGPEFLTYFQNEAQLEKSRLLSDRFSAERPKGSFSTLEIQRTEQGDSAMYLCASSPSRGSGEPDEQFFGPGTRLTVL.

This CDR3 is CASSLFRDRGDEQYF. For the CDR3, the DNA is TGTGCCAGCAGCTTGTTCCGGGACAGGGGCGACGAGCAGTACTTC. The chain carries TRBV7-2 and TRBJ2-7, with TRBD1 matching over 10 bases. Per the germline V gene, CDR1 is SGHTA and CDR2 is FQGNSA. There are 15 residues in the CDR3. After removal of 3 bases from V and 5 bases from J, the junction contained 7 bases not matched to a gene.

V is TRBV4-1 and J is TRBJ2-5; possibly TRBD1 for D (6 bases). The CDR3 totals 15 residues. V lost 1 base to trimming and J lost 5 bases, with 14 bases between them. Germline CDR1 is MGHRA and CDR2 is YSYEKL. The DNA of the CDR3 is TGCGCCAGCAGCCAAGCGGGTTCGAGGGGGGAGACCCAGTACTTC. Translating it yields CASSQAGSRGETQYF.

This clonotype was observed a handful of times. This chain connects TRBV6-1 to TRBJ2-7; D gene uncertain. The closer fit of TRBJ2-5 to the DNA end suggests the J call may be wrong. The CDR3 covers 16 residues. Germline V gene lookup returns CDR1 MNHNS and CDR2 SASEGT. CDR3 sequence reads: CASSARPLGATKTQYF. In DNA form, the CDR3 reads TGTGCCAGCAGCGCAAGGCCCCTCGGCGCAACTAAGACCCAGTACTTC.

The chain has TRBV10-3 and TRBJ2-7; D perhaps matches TRBD1 (7 bases). Trimming stripped 4 bases from V and 3 bases from J, with 16 bases between. This CDR3 has 15 residues. Per the germline V gene, CDR1 is ENHRY and CDR2 is SYGVKD. The CDR3 here is CAISGGDSPNYEQYF. The CDR3 DNA reads TGTGCCATCAGTGGCGGGGACAGCCCCAACTACGAGCAGTACTTC.

The rearrangement links TRBV19 to TRBJ2-1, with a possible D match to TRBD1 (5 bases). V was clipped by 4 bases and J by 8 bases, with 9 bases between them. The germline V gene has CDR1 LNHDA and CDR2 SQIVND (reference sequence). The CDR3 sequence is 12 residues long. CDR3 bases: TGTGCCAGTAGTAAGACAGAGGATGAGCAGTTCTTC. Amino acids: CASSKTEDEQFF.

V gene TRBV28 combines with J gene TRBJ2-1, with D possibly matching TRBD2 (6 bases). V shed 1 base and J shed 4 bases, with 14 bases lying between them. CDR1 MDHEN and CDR2 SYDVKM come from the germline V gene. The CDR3 is 16 amino acids. The CDR3 region is CASSLSAGSVYNEQFF. CDR3 DNA sequence: TGTGCCAGCAGTTTATCGGCGGGGTCGGTTTACAATGAGCAGTTCTTC.

This clonotype was detected a few times. The chain is built from TRBV11-3 and TRBJ1-1; 11 bases are a match to TRBD1. The CDR3 spans 14 residues. Germline V gene data show CDR1 as SGHNT and CDR2 as YENEEA. V gave up 4 bases and J gave up 7 bases; unmatched junction bases: 5. DNA of the CDR3: TGTGCCAGCAGCTCCGGACAGGGGGCGGTTGAAGCTTTCTTT. Protein sequence: CASSSGQGAVEAFF.

This chain uses TRBV4-3 with TRBJ2-3; D gene uncertain. Germline-derived CDR1 and CDR2 are LGHNA and YSLEER. The germline V and J ends were trimmed by 4 bases and 1 base, with 12 bases remaining between them. The CDR3 sequence is 15 residues long. The CDR3 nucleotides are TGCGCCAGCAGCCCCGGACCCATAGGCACAGATACGCAGTATTTT. This codes for CASSPGPIGTDTQYF.

The sample holds many counts of this clonotype. The CDR3 nucleotides are TGTGCCAGCCACCCTGGACTGGCTACAGATACGCAGTATTTT. Residues: CASHPGLATDTQYF. The J gene is TRBJ2-3, the V gene TRBV12-3 or TRBV12-4; the D gene is possibly TRBD2 (5 bases). V was pared by 8 bases and J by 3 bases, with 15 bases between. The length of the CDR3 is 14 residues.

The V and J genes are TRBV30 and TRBJ1-1; D gene uncertain. This CDR3 is 14 amino acids long. In germline, CDR1 is GTSNPN, CDR2 SVGIG (reference sequence). V dropped 1 base and J dropped 6 bases, with 15 bases sitting between them. CDR3 sequence: CAWSARAVGAEAFF. The CDR3 region has the DNA TGTGCCTGGAGTGCCCGGGCTGTGGGCGCTGAAGCTTTCTTT.

The chain carries TRBV12-3 or TRBV12-4 and TRBJ2-5, with D uncertain. The CDR3 loop spans 12 amino acids. V was trimmed by 5 bases and J by 7 bases, leaving 11 bases between them. In DNA, the CDR3 is TGTGCCAGCAGTCAATCTCTTGCGACCCAGTACTTC. Amino acid sequence: CASSQSLATQYF.

This sequence joins TRBV21-1 and TRBJ2-1. TRBV21-1 is a pseudogene. The CDR3 totals 15 residues. The CDR3 coding sequence is TGTGCCAGCAGCAAAGGGGCAGTCTCCTACAATGAGCAGTTCTTC. It yields the protein CASSKGAVSYNEQFF.

The V and J genes are TRBV9 and TRBJ2-7, with 7 bases lining up with TRBD2. Germline-derived CDR1 and CDR2 are SGDLS and YYNGEE. The V segment lost 0 bases and the J segment 2 bases; nucleotides outside the gene matches: 5. This CDR3 is built from 15 residues. CDR3 protein: CASSVDPGGTYEQYF. In nucleotides, the CDR3 is TGTGCCAGCAGCGTAGATCCGGGGGGAACCTACGAGCAGTACTTC.